Shown below are 30 T cell receptor beta chains from a single sample sequenced in a study of blood T cell repertoires in COVID-19. The repertoire was sequenced with immunoSEQ multiplex PCR; TCRdb's copy has only in-frame clones and lacks some. This sample has hundreds of thousands of clones, with around 87% found just once. Material: peripheral blood. These receptors were obtained from a woman between 50 and 59 years old who had recovered from COVID-19.

The chain joins TRBV7-2 to TRBJ1-2; D might be TRBD1 (6 bases). This CDR3 has 14 amino acids. Trimming cost V 0 bases and J 6 bases, with 11 bases left between them. Germline loops: CDR1 SGHTA, CDR2 FQGNSA. DNA for the CDR3: TGTGCCAGCAGCTTAGCCGGGACACTTGATGGCTACACCTTC. It encodes CASSLAGTLDGYTF.

V gene TRBV11-2 combines with J gene TRBJ2-3, with 7 positions matching TRBD1. The germline V gene encodes CDR1 SGHAT and CDR2 FQNNGV. Losses at the gene ends were 7 bases for V and 0 bases for J; bases not matched to a gene: 7. This CDR3 spans 15 amino acids. The CDR3 sequence: CASTQQGMSTDTQYF. The CDR3 coding sequence is TGTGCCAGCACCCAACAGGGGATGAGCACAGATACGCAGTATTTT. The full variable domain, in which reference TRBV11-2 and TRBJ2-3 provide the parts outside the CDR3, is EAGVAQSPRYKIIEKRQSVAFWCNPISGHATLYWYQQILGQGPKLLIQFQNNGVVDDSQLPKDRFSAERLKGVDSTLKIQPAKLEDSAVYLCASTQQGMSTDTQYFGPGTRLTVL.

V is TRBV7-3 and J is TRBJ2-7; 8 bases align to TRBD2. After removal of 2 bases from V and 4 bases from J, the junction contained 10 bases not matched to a gene. Germline V gene sequence: CDR1 SGHTA, CDR2 FQGTGA. The length of the CDR3 is 16 residues. The CDR3 DNA sequence: TGTGCCAGCAGCTTATACCCGGGAGGGAGTGGTTACGAGCAGTACTTC. It yields the protein CASSLYPGGSGYEQYF. Filled out from reference TRBV7-3 and TRBJ2-7, the complete variable domain reads GAGVSQTPSNKVTEKGKYVELRCDPISGHTALYWYRQSLGQGPEFLIYFQGTGAADDSGLPNDRFFAVRPEGSVSTLKIQRTERGDSAVYLCASSLYPGGSGYEQYFGPGTRLTVT.

V is TRBV18 and J is TRBJ2-1; TRBD2 might be the D (5 bases). The CDR3 covers 12 residues. V lost 3 bases, J lost 8 bases, and 8 bases lay in between. Germline V gene data show CDR1 as KGHSH and CDR2 as LQKENI. CDR3 in amino acids: CASSPQRDEQFF. Here the CDR3 DNA reads TGTGCCAGCTCACCCCAGAGGGATGAGCAGTTCTTC.

The V gene is TRBV28, the J gene TRBJ2-2; 7 bases agree with TRBD2. The J segment lost 5 bases and the V segment lost 3 bases, leaving 6 bases of the junction unmatched. This CDR3 spans 15 amino acids. Germline V gene data show CDR1 as MDHEN and CDR2 as SYDVKM. CDR3 residues: CASSFVWRGTGELFF. The CDR3 bases are TGTGCCAGCAGTTTCGTTTGGCGGGGGACCGGGGAGCTGTTTTTT.

The CDR3 bases are TGCGCCAGCAGCCCTAGGAGGGAGGTCTCCTACGAGCAGTACTTC. It codes for CASSPRREVSYEQYF. The V and J genes are TRBV4-1 and TRBJ2-7; the D gene is possibly TRBD2 (6 bases). The germline CDR1 and CDR2 sequences are MGHRA and YSYEKL. CDR3 size: 15 residues. Trimming stripped 4 bases from V and 0 bases from J, with 13 bases between.

The rearrangement joins TRBV19 to TRBJ2-2; the match to TRBD2 covers 11 bases. The CDR3 is 15 residues long. CDR1 and CDR2 from the germline V gene are LNHDA and SQIVND (reference sequence). V shed 1 base and J 5 bases; nucleotides not matched to a gene: 0. The CDR3 DNA is TGTGCCAGTAGTATAGGACTAGCGGGGACCGGGGAGCTGTTTTTT. Residues: CASSIGLAGTGELFF.

The chain combines TRBV5-8 with TRBJ1-2, with TRBD1 identical over 11 bases. Germline-derived CDR1 and CDR2 are SGHTS and YDEGEE. The V gene end was trimmed by 3 bases and the J gene end by 6 bases; junction bases not matched to a gene: 7. The CDR3 has 15 residues. The CDR3 DNA sequence: TGTGCCAGCAGCTCCCTTGGGGACAGGGGGGATGGCTACACCTTC. This translates into CASSSLGDRGDGYTF.

This clone was recorded only once. The chain combines TRBV28 with TRBJ2-7, with D maybe TRBD2 (5 bases). The CDR3 covers 13 residues. Trimming took 9 bases from V and 3 from J, leaving 15 bases between them. The germline V gene has CDR1 MDHEN and CDR2 SYDVKM. CDR3 DNA sequence: TGTGCCAGTCGACGGGCGGGCGGCTACGAGCAGTACTTC. It codes for CASRRAGGYEQYF.

The rearrangement joins TRBV28 to TRBJ2-7, with TRBD1 identical over 8 bases. From germline, CDR1 is MDHEN and CDR2 SYDVKM. V lost 7 bases, J lost 3 bases, and 11 bases stayed unmatched. The CDR3 contains 15 residues. In DNA form, the CDR3 reads TGTGCCAGCACCGATCCCGGGACAGGCCACTACGAGCAGTACTTC. Amino acid sequence: CASTDPGTGHYEQYF.

In DNA, the CDR3 is TGTGCCAGCAGTTCCCTAGGGACAGCGAATGAAAAACTGTTTTTT. Encoded protein: CASSSLGTANEKLFF. The chain links TRBV27 to TRBJ1-4, with 7 nucleotides matching TRBD1. CDR3 length: 15 residues. Unmatched junction bases numbered 7, after V lost 4 bases and J lost 5 bases. Germline CDR1 MNHEY, CDR2 SMNVEV (reference sequence). The full variable domain, with the rest looked up from reference TRBV27 and TRBJ1-4, is EAQVTQNPRYLITVTGKKLTVTCSQNMNHEYMSWYRQDPGLGLRQIYYSMNVEVTDKGDVPEGYKVSRKEKRNFPLILESPSPNQTSLYFCASSSLGTANEKLFFGSGTQLSVL.

J is TRBJ1-4 and V is TRBV6-5; 7 nucleotides line up with TRBD1. The V gene's germline CDR1 is MNHEY and CDR2 SVGAGI. After removal of 10 bases from V and 6 bases from J, the junction contained 14 bases not matched to a gene. CDR3 length: 15 amino acids. The CDR3 DNA sequence: TGTGCCACACTAATTTCTTATGGGACAGATGAAAAACTGTTTTTT. This gives the protein CATLISYGTDEKLFF.

The rearrangement joins TRBV18 to TRBJ2-3; 13 nucleotides match TRBD2. The germline V gene encodes CDR1 KGHSH and CDR2 LQKENI. V dropped 3 bases and J dropped 4; count of bases not matched to a gene: 4. The CDR3 runs to 16 residues. The CDR3 coding sequence is TGTGCCAGCTCACCCCGGACTAGCGGGGGATCAGATACGCAGTATTTT. This sequence encodes CASSPRTSGGSDTQYF. The variable domain in full, completed from reference TRBV18 and TRBJ2-3, reads NAGVMQNPRHLVRRRGQEARLRCSPMKGHSHVYWYRQLPEEGLKFMVYLQKENIIDESGMPKERFSAEFPKEGPSILRIQQVVRGDSAAYFCASSPRTSGGSDTQYFGPGTRLTVL.

The chain has TRBV9 and TRBJ2-1; 7 nucleotides align to TRBD2. J gave up 4 bases and V 4 bases, and 11 bases lay outside the gene matches. Looked up from germline, CDR1 is SGDLS and CDR2 is YYNGEE. The CDR3 sequence is 16 residues long. CDR3 sequence (DNA): TGTGCCAGCAGCCCCCCCGGCGGGAGAACTTACAATGAGCAGTTCTTC. This sequence encodes CASSPPGGRTYNEQFF.

The chain recombines TRBV11-1 with TRBJ1-6; 7 positions match TRBD1. The CDR3 has 13 residues. Germline loops: CDR1 SGHAT, CDR2 FQDESV (reference sequence). V lost 5 bases to trimming and J lost 9 bases; unmatched junction nucleotides: 4. DNA for the CDR3: TGTGCCAGCAGCCTTGACAGGGTTTCACCCCTCCACTTT. This gives the protein CASSLDRVSPLHF.

The rearrangement uses TRBV7-2 and TRBJ2-5, with 7 nucleotides matching TRBD1. The V gene's germline CDR1 is SGHTA and CDR2 FQGNSA. After removal of 4 bases from V and 3 bases from J, the junction contained 8 bases not matched to a gene. The CDR3 sequence is 15 residues long. CDR3 amino acids: CASSSQSGQEETQYF. CDR3 nucleotides: TGTGCCAGCAGCTCCCAAAGTGGACAGGAAGAGACCCAGTACTTC. The whole variable domain, filled in from reference TRBV7-2 and TRBJ2-5, reads GAGVSQSPSNKVTEKGKDVELRCDPISGHTALYWYRQSLGQGLEFLIYFQGNSAPDKSGLPSDRFSAERTGGSVSTLTIQRTQQEDSAVYLCASSSQSGQEETQYFGPGTRLLVL.

J is TRBJ2-7 and V is TRBV9; TRBD1 agrees at 9 bases. Germline CDR1 SGDLS, CDR2 YYNGEE. The CDR3 sequence is 14 residues long. The J segment lost 4 bases and the V segment lost 3 bases, leaving 5 bases of the junction unmatched. The CDR3 sequence: CASSAGTGKYEQYF. The CDR3 DNA reads as TGTGCCAGCAGCGCCGGGACAGGGAAGTACGAGCAGTACTTC.

The CDR3 is CASSPTVTGEQYF. In DNA, the CDR3 is TGCGCCAGCAGCCCCACCGTCACGGGCGAGCAGTACTTC. The chain has TRBV4-3 and TRBJ2-7; D not certain. The germline V and J ends were trimmed by 4 bases and 6 bases, with 13 bases remaining between them. The germline gives CDR1 LGHNA, CDR2 YSLEER. There are 13 residues in the CDR3.

CDR3 protein: CASQTYREPNYGYTF. CDR3 bases: TGTGCCAGCCAGACGTACAGGGAGCCTAACTATGGCTACACCTTC. The V call is TRBV18, the J call TRBJ1-2, with TRBD1 as a possible D gene (6 bases). Deletions cut 8 bases from V and 0 bases from J, with 16 bases between. The germline V gene encodes CDR1 KGHSH and CDR2 LQKENI. The CDR3 extends over 15 amino acids.

This sequence joins TRBV19 and TRBJ2-1; 9 bases are shared with TRBD2. Trimming at V came to 7 bases and at J to 1 base, leaving 2 bases not matched to a gene. The CDR3 has 14 residues. CDR1 is LNHDA and CDR2 is SQIVND in the germline V gene (reference sequence). This CDR3 reads CASTAGGSYNEQFF. The CDR3 DNA sequence: TGTGCCAGTACCGCGGGGGGGTCCTACAATGAGCAGTTCTTC.

The rearrangement uses TRBV28 and TRBJ1-5, with D possibly being TRBD1 (6 bases). Trimming pared 4 bases from V and 6 bases from J, leaving 13 bases between. Germline V gives CDR1 MDHEN, CDR2 SYDVKM. This CDR3 comprises 14 residues. The CDR3 here is CASSSIQGGQPQHF. The CDR3 DNA sequence: TGTGCCAGCAGTTCGATACAGGGTGGTCAGCCCCAGCATTTT.

The chain links TRBV10-3 to TRBJ1-2; maybe TRBD1 (5 bases). Deletions cut 2 bases from V and 7 bases from J, with 8 bases between. Germline lookup yields CDR1 ENHRY and CDR2 SYGVKD. The CDR3 is made up of 12 amino acids. The CDR3 reads CAISETRAGYTF. In DNA, the CDR3 is TGTGCCATCAGTGAGACCAGGGCTGGCTACACCTTC.

The gene calls are TRBV19 and TRBJ2-2, with D tentatively TRBD1 (6 bases). In germline, CDR1 is LNHDA, CDR2 SQIVND (reference sequence). Trimming removed 5 bases from V and 2 bases from J, with 12 bases in between. This CDR3 has 15 amino acids. The CDR3 DNA sequence: TGTGCCAGTAGTTCCCGAGGGACAAACACCGGGGAGCTGTTTTTT. It is translated as CASSSRGTNTGELFF.

Turning to this clone: Its ends do not fully match the called genes, so a read error is possible. V gene TRBV5-6 combines with J gene TRBJ2-7; TRBD2 matches 11 bases. The CDR3 spans 15 residues. The germline gives CDR1 SGHDT, CDR2 YYEEEE. Here the CDR3 DNA reads TGTGCCAGCACCCCCGGTCTAGCGGGAGGATTACCCTGGCACTTC. It translates to CASTPGLAGGLPWHF. Drawing the rest from reference TRBV5-6 and TRBJ2-7, the complete variable domain is DAGVTQSPTHLIKTRGQQVTLRCSPKSGHDTVSWYQQALGQGPQFIFQYYEEEERQRGNFPDRFSGHQFPNYSSELNVNALLLGDSALYLCASTPGLAGGLPWHFGPGTRLTVT.

The chain links TRBV10-3 to TRBJ2-7; 13 bases map to TRBD2. The CDR3 covers 14 residues. Germline CDR1 is ENHRY and CDR2 is SYGVKD. The V and J ends lost 10 bases and 5 bases, in that order; junction bases with no gene match: 8. CDR3 loop: CATTGLAGDHEQYF. CDR3 nucleotides: TGTGCCACGACAGGACTAGCGGGAGACCACGAGCAGTACTTC.

The chain links TRBV7-9 to TRBJ1-4; TRBD1 aligns across 9 bases. Germline assignment: CDR1 SEHNR and CDR2 FQNEAQ (reference sequence). CDR3 length equals 15 residues. The ends lost 5 bases at V and 7 bases at J; junction bases unmatched: 8. The CDR3 nucleotides are TGTGCCAGCAGCCTAACACAGGGGGCTAGTGAAAAACTGTTTTTT. The encoded protein is CASSLTQGASEKLFF.

V and J are TRBV6-2 or TRBV6-3 and TRBJ2-1, with 7 bases lining up with TRBD2. The length of the CDR3 is 16 residues. CDR1 is MNHEY, CDR2 SVGEGT, per germline. Trimming removed 5 bases from V and 6 bases from J; junction bases left unmatched: 13. CDR3: CASSPMLAAIVNEQFF. The CDR3 coding sequence is TGTGCCAGCAGTCCGATGCTAGCGGCGATCGTCAATGAGCAGTTCTTC.

Remarks on this clone: Other DNA sequences within the sample encode an identical CDR3. The chain recombines TRBV11-2 with TRBJ2-5; 12 bases match TRBD2. The V gene end was trimmed by 4 bases and the J gene end by 4 bases; junction bases not matched to a gene: 4. CDR3 length: 15 residues. Germline V gene data show CDR1 as SGHAT and CDR2 as FQNNGV. This CDR3 reads CASSSRLAGVETQYF. CDR3 nucleotide sequence: TGTGCCAGCAGCTCGAGACTAGCGGGAGTAGAGACCCAGTACTTC.

This clone occurred once. The CDR3 sequence: CASSALAAGSGNTIYF. The DNA for the CDR3 is TGTGCCAGCAGTGCCTTGGCGGCGGGCTCTGGAAACACCATATATTTT. The rearrangement joins TRBV2 to TRBJ1-3; the D is unclear. The CDR3 runs 16 residues. Germline CDR1 and CDR2: SNHLY and FYNNEI. The V end was cut by 4 bases, the J end by 0 bases, with 13 bases between.

The chain joins TRBV18 to TRBJ1-1; D is undetermined. The germline V and J ends were trimmed by 6 bases and 7 bases, with 9 bases remaining between them. The CDR3 has 11 amino acids. Germline-derived CDR1 and CDR2 are KGHSH and LQKENI. Here the CDR3 reads CASSPGVEAFF. As DNA, the CDR3 is TGTGCCAGCTCCCCCGGGGTTGAAGCTTTCTTT.